The 21 T cell receptor beta chains given below trace back to one sample, sequenced in a study of blood T cell repertoires in COVID-19. TCRdb keeps only in-frame clones here, not all; method: immunoSEQ multiplex PCR. Of about 340,000 clones listed, about 83% are singletons. What was sequenced was peripheral blood. These receptors came from a man in his thirties or forties with active or convalescent COVID-19.

The rearrangement uses TRBV9 and TRBJ2-1; 7 bases align to TRBD1. V was pared by 0 bases and J by 7 bases, with 10 bases of the junction left unmatched. The V gene's germline CDR1 is SGDLS and CDR2 YYNGEE. The CDR3 has 16 residues. This chain's CDR3 is CASSVAAQGQRNEQFF. In DNA, the CDR3 is TGTGCCAGCAGCGTAGCTGCCCAGGGACAGAGGAATGAGCAGTTCTTC.

The chain recombines TRBV7-7 with TRBJ2-1; 10 bases are a match to TRBD2. Germline CDR1 and CDR2: SSHAT and FNYEAQ (reference sequence). The J segment lost 7 bases and the V segment lost 5 bases, leaving 8 bases of the junction unmatched. The CDR3 loop spans 15 amino acids. The DNA of the CDR3 is TGTGCCAGCAGCCTCGAAGCGGGAGGGCGGAATGAGCAGTTCTTC. Translation: CASSLEAGGRNEQFF.

The CDR3 sequence is CASSYTQGVLGGANVLTF. The DNA of the CDR3 is TGTGCCAGCAGCTACACACAGGGAGTTTTAGGTGGGGCCAACGTCCTGACTTTC. V and J are TRBV7-3 and TRBJ2-6; TRBD1 might be the D (6 bases). CDR3 length equals 18 residues. Trimming stripped 4 bases from V and 3 bases from J, with 19 bases between. Germline V gene data show CDR1 as SGHTA and CDR2 as FQGTGA. The full variable domain, completed using reference TRBV7-3 and TRBJ2-6, is GAGVSQTPSNKVTEKGKYVELRCDPISGHTALYWYRQSLGQGPEFLIYFQGTGAADDSGLPNDRFFAVRPEGSVSTLKIQRTERGDSAVYLCASSYTQGVLGGANVLTFGAGSRLTVL.

The chain is built from TRBV7-2 and TRBJ2-7, with 11 bases aligning to TRBD2. This CDR3 has 15 amino acids. V gave up 1 base and J gave up 5 bases; unmatched junction bases: 4. The V gene's germline CDR1 is SGHTA and CDR2 FQGNSA. CDR3 in DNA: TGTGCCAGCAGCTTAGAGTTAGCGGGGGGGCACGAGCAGTACTTC. Encoded protein: CASSLELAGGHEQYF.

This chain connects TRBV3-1 (or the pseudogene TRBV3-2) to TRBJ2-1, with TRBD2 matching over 8 bases. The germline gives CDR1 LGHDT, CDR2 YNNKEL (reference sequence). This CDR3 is 17 amino acids long. V lost 1 base, J lost 0 bases, and 5 bases stayed unmatched. The CDR3 region is CASSQGLARSSYNEQFF. In nucleotides, the CDR3 is TGTGCCAGCAGCCAAGGACTAGCGAGGAGCTCCTACAATGAGCAGTTCTTC.

This clone has more than one count but fewer than ten. The rearrangement links TRBV5-1 to TRBJ1-3; D ambiguous. CDR3 length: 17 amino acids. V lost 0 bases, J lost 0 bases, and 13 bases lay in between. CDR1 SGHRS and CDR2 YFSETQ come from the germline V gene. The CDR3 DNA reads as TGCGCCAGCAGCTTGGTTGGGCTAGCCAACTCTGGAAACACCATATATTTT. Amino acid sequence: CASSLVGLANSGNTIYF.

The chain couples TRBV7-9 to TRBJ2-1, with TRBD1 identical over 7 bases. V lost 5 bases, J lost 1 base, and 2 bases stayed unmatched. Germline CDR1 is SEHNR and CDR2 is FQNEAQ (reference sequence). The CDR3 length is 14 residues. The CDR3 bases are TGTGCCAGCAGCCCGACAGGGTCCTACAATGAGCAGTTCTTC. As protein: CASSPTGSYNEQFF.

This chain uses TRBV24-1 with TRBJ2-2; 8 bases are a match to TRBD1. The germline V gene encodes CDR1 KGHDR and CDR2 SFDVKD. With V trimmed by 8 bases and J by 1 base, 8 bases remained unmatched. There are 16 residues in the CDR3. The CDR3 here is CATKRDDRGNTGELFF. For the CDR3, the DNA is TGTGCCACCAAAAGGGATGACAGGGGGAACACCGGGGAGCTGTTTTTT.

This rearrangement joins TRBV10-3 to TRBJ2-7, with D unclear. Trimming pared 2 bases from V and 4 bases from J, leaving 6 bases between. CDR1 is ENHRY and CDR2 is SYGVKD in the germline V gene. The CDR3 runs to 12 residues. The CDR3 reads CAISEDSYEQYF. Written as DNA, the CDR3 is TGTGCCATCAGTGAGGACTCGTACGAGCAGTACTTC.

The V and J genes are TRBV28 and TRBJ1-6; 9 bases agree with TRBD1. This CDR3 contains 14 residues. The V gene end was trimmed by 5 bases and the J gene end by 15 bases; junction bases not matched to a gene: 11. Germline-derived CDR1 and CDR2 are MDHEN and SYDVKM. Written as DNA, the CDR3 is TGTGCCAGCAGTCCGGGGACAGGGCCCCAACTCCTCCACTTT. Encoded protein: CASSPGTGPQLLHF.

This chain connects TRBV4-3 to TRBJ2-1; TRBD2 might be the D (5 bases). Germline V gives CDR1 LGHNA, CDR2 YSLEER. The V gene lost 2 bases and the J gene lost 4 bases, with 9 bases spanning the gap. CDR3 length: 14 residues. CDR3 sequence (DNA): TGCGCCAGCAGCCAACTTACGGGGTACAATGAGCAGTTCTTC. This translates into CASSQLTGYNEQFF.

This rearrangement joins TRBV28 to TRBJ2-5; 8 nucleotides align to TRBD2. V gave up 4 bases and J gave up 3 bases; unmatched junction bases: 4. Germline CDR1 MDHEN, CDR2 SYDVKM. This CDR3 region has 14 residues. The CDR3 coding sequence is TGTGCCAGCAGTTCCACAGCGGGAGAAGAGACCCAGTACTTC. This encodes CASSSTAGEETQYF.

This CDR3 is CASTLPATEAFF. CDR3 bases: TGTGCCAGCACTCTACCTGCCACTGAAGCTTTCTTT. The chain combines TRBV13 with TRBJ1-1; D uncertain. With 7 bases removed from V and 4 bases from J, the gap between germline ends came to 10 bases. This CDR3 comprises 12 residues. The V gene's germline CDR1 is PRHDT and CDR2 FYEKMQ (reference sequence). The variable domain in full, with the rest retrieved from reference TRBV13 and TRBJ1-1, is AAGVIQSPRHLIKEKRETATLKCYPIPRHDTVYWYQQGPGQDPQFLISFYEKMQSDKGSIPDRFSAQQFSDYHSELNMSSLELGDSALYFCASTLPATEAFFGQGTRLTVV.

The rearrangement joins TRBV6-5 to TRBJ2-7; a possible D gene is TRBD2 (6 bases). Germline V gene data show CDR1 as MNHEY and CDR2 as SVGAGI. The length of the CDR3 is 15 residues. Trimming shortened V by 7 bases and J by 0 bases, and 16 bases separated the two germline ends. CDR3 sequence: CASTPRERVSYEQYF. The CDR3 DNA reads TGTGCCAGCACTCCGAGGGAGCGGGTCTCCTACGAGCAGTACTTC.

V gene TRBV15 combines with J gene TRBJ1-4; D unresolved. The germline V gene encodes CDR1 LNHNV and CDR2 YYDKDF (reference sequence). The CDR3 is 15 residues long. Trimming removed 5 bases from V and 0 bases from J, with 10 bases in between. The CDR3 DNA sequence: TGTGCCACCAGCCCACCCGGGGCAACTAATGAAAAACTGTTTTTT. Encoded protein: CATSPPGATNEKLFF. Drawing the rest from reference TRBV15 and TRBJ1-4, the complete variable domain is DAMVIQNPRYQVTQFGKPVTLSCSQTLNHNVMYWYQQKSSQAPKLLFHYYDKDFNNEADTPDNFQSRRPNTSFCFLDIRSPGLGDTAMYLCATSPPGATNEKLFFGSGTQLSVL.

This clone was seen a handful of times. The DNA of the CDR3 is TGTGCCAGCTCACCACCGGGGGGTAGTCGGGCTTTCTTT. This encodes CASSPPGGSRAFF. The chain is built from TRBV18 and TRBJ1-1, with D possibly TRBD1 on 5 matching bases. V lost 0 bases and J lost 11, with 13 bases in between. The CDR3 sequence is 13 residues long. The V gene's germline CDR1 is KGHSH and CDR2 LQKENI.

This CDR3 is CASSEGSSNQPQHF. CDR3 DNA sequence: TGTGCCAGCAGCGAAGGGAGTAGCAATCAGCCCCAGCATTTT. The V call is TRBV27, the J call TRBJ1-5; D remains unclear. Trimming pared 6 bases from V and 0 bases from J, leaving 9 bases between. Germline values: CDR1 MNHEY, CDR2 SMNVEV (reference sequence). The CDR3 consists of 14 residues.

J is TRBJ1-3 and V is TRBV7-2; D not certain. CDR3 size: 14 residues. Trimming removed 7 bases at V and 5 bases at J, with 15 bases between. Germline V gives CDR1 SGHTA, CDR2 FQGNSA. CDR3 DNA sequence: TGTGCCAGCACCCCTTCGGGGTCCAGAAACACCATATATTTT. Translating gives CASTPSGSRNTIYF. Supplemented by reference TRBV7-2 and TRBJ1-3, the full variable domain reads GAGVSQSPSNKVTEKGKDVELRCDPISGHTALYWYRQSLGQGLEFLIYFQGNSAPDKSGLPSDRFSAERTGGSVSTLTIQRTQQEDSAVYLCASTPSGSRNTIYFGEGSWLTVV.

The rearrangement joins TRBV10-3 to TRBJ1-2; 7 bases line up with TRBD1. CDR1 is ENHRY and CDR2 is SYGVKD in the germline V gene. The CDR3 has 12 residues. V trimming: 6 bases; J trimming: 6 bases; junction bases outside the gene matches: 4. Here the CDR3 reads CAIRGGHDGYTF. CDR3 bases: TGTGCCATCAGAGGGGGCCACGATGGCTACACCTTC.

This clone was detected only once. The gene calls are TRBV7-2 and TRBJ2-3; 9 nucleotides agree with TRBD2. The junction had 9 bases not matched to a gene; V was cut back by 2 bases and J by 0 bases. The CDR3 has 18 residues. Germline loops: CDR1 SGHTA, CDR2 FQGNSA. CDR3 amino acids: CASSLNLAGFSSTDTQYF. The CDR3 DNA is TGTGCCAGCAGCTTAAATCTAGCGGGGTTTTCTAGCACAGATACGCAGTATTTT.

This clone came up once. The chain uses TRBV6-2 or TRBV6-3 and TRBJ2-7, with D possibly matching TRBD2 (5 bases). The V gene lost 7 bases and the J gene lost 7 bases, with 20 bases spanning the gap. This CDR3 has 14 amino acids. CDR1 is MNHEY and CDR2 is SVGEGT in the germline V gene. CDR3 in amino acids: CASNPPGLPGEQYF. In DNA form, the CDR3 reads TGTGCCAGCAACCCACCCGGTCTTCCGGGGGAGCAGTACTTC.